A selection of T cell receptor beta chains follows, all from one sample in a study of regulatory and conventional T cells in RAG deficiency. The method was immunoSEQ multiplex PCR; TCRdb's version includes in-frame clones alone and lacks a portion of them. Here the sample spans approximately 46,000 clones, just under 90% being singletons. The same sample was also studied in work on regulatory T cells.

Input material: CD4+ effector T cells sorted from blood. The source of these receptors is a human donor in good health. Both conserved end residues are part of each CDR3. D genes are given only for firm matches. Rows may omit the clone size; those that give it use once, few, many or a size class.

J gene,D gene,V gene,clone size,CDR3 protein,CDR3 DNA
TRBJ2-3,TRBD2,TRBV5-5,NA,CASNRGVRGGARASTDTQYF,TGTGCCAGCAACCGAGGAGTGAGGGGAGGGGCCCGAGCAAGCACAGATACGCAGTATTTT
TRBJ1-6,NA,TRBV6-1,once,CASSEARAGSGGSSPLHF,TGTGCCAGCAGTGAAGCGCGCGCAGGGTCGGGGGGGAGTTCACCCCTCCACTTT
TRBJ2-6,TRBD1,TRBV27,NA,CASSLRDRGRSGANVLTF,TGTGCCAGCAGCCTCCGGGACAGGGGGCGTTCTGGGGCCAACGTCCTGACTTTC
TRBJ2-2,TRBD1,TRBV7-9,NA,CASSLGQGDAGELFF,TGTGCCAGCAGCTTGGGGCAGGGGGACGCCGGGGAGCTGTTTTTT
TRBJ2-7,NA,TRBV18,NA,CASSPVDGGRREQYF,TGTGCCAGCTCACCCGTGGACGGGGGACGACGCGAGCAGTACTTC
TRBJ1-1,NA,TRBV18,once,CASRTDLNTEAFF,TGTGCCAGTAGGACAGATTTGAACACTGAAGCTTTCTTT
TRBJ1-3,TRBD1,TRBV7-9,few,CASSRGTGFARTGNTIYF,TGTGCCAGCAGCCGCGGGACAGGGTTCGCCCGTACCGGAAACACCATATATTTT
TRBJ2-5,TRBD2,TRBV5-1,NA,CASSWETSLQETQYF,TGCGCCAGCAGCTGGGAGACTAGCTTGCAAGAGACCCAGTACTTC
TRBJ1-2,NA,TRBV7-8,NA,CASSSTTGGYTF,TGTGCCAGCAGCTCAACGACGGGGGGCTACACCTTC
TRBJ1-4,NA,TRBV19,few,CASRGPLNEKLFF,TGTGCCAGCCGAGGGCCGCTCAATGAAAAACTGTTTTTT
TRBJ2-1,NA,TRBV28,NA,CASSSNEQFF,TGTGCCAGCAGTAGCAATGAGCAGTTCTTC
TRBJ1-2,TRBD1,TRBV6-6,NA,CASNMGQGGGYGYTF,TGTGCCAGCAATATGGGACAGGGGGGTGGCTATGGCTACACCTTC
TRBJ1-5,NA,TRBV6-5,NA,CASSYSGDNGWPQHF,TGTGCCAGCAGTTACTCCGGGGACAACGGGTGGCCCCAGCATTTT
TRBJ1-3,NA,TRBV19,NA,CASSIGQTSGNTIYF,TGTGCCAGTAGTATAGGGCAGACCTCTGGAAACACCATATATTTT
TRBJ2-7,NA,TRBV6-5,once,CASTRWREVYEQYF,TGTGCCAGCACCCGATGGAGGGAGGTCTACGAGCAGTACTTC
TRBJ2-5,NA,TRBV5-1,NA,CASSLQETQYF,TGCGCCAGTAGCCTTCAAGAGACCCAGTACTTC
TRBJ2-5,NA,TRBV27,NA,CASSESTYQETQYF,TGTGCCAGCAGTGAGAGCACGTACCAAGAGACCCAGTACTTC
TRBJ1-5,NA,TRBV18,NA,CASSPKYNQPQHF,TGTGCCAGCTCACCAAAATACAATCAGCCCCAGCATTTT
TRBJ1-4,TRBD1,TRBV18,NA,CASSQGQGGLGSLHEKLFF,TGTGCCAGCTCACAAGGACAGGGAGGCTTGGGCTCTCTCCATGAAAAACTGTTTTTT
TRBJ1-5,NA,TRBV7-3,NA,CASSSQGECSNQPQHF,TGTGCCAGCAGCTCACAGGGAGAATGTAGCAATCAGCCCCAGCATTTT
TRBJ1-5,NA,TRBV5-4,NA,CASSLRVAGVNQPQHF,TGTGCCAGCAGCTTGCGTGTAGCGGGGGTTAATCAGCCCCAGCATTTT
TRBJ2-1,TRBD2,TRBV28,NA,CASLAGGGEQFF,TGTGCCAGCCTAGCGGGAGGGGGTGAGCAGTTCTTC
TRBJ1-5,NA,TRBV18,NA,CASSPGRINQPQHF,TGTGCCAGCTCACCGGGCAGAATTAATCAGCCCCAGCATTTT
TRBJ1-1,NA,TRBV18,few,CASSPLDSTEAFF,TGTGCCAGCTCGCCACTGGACAGCACTGAAGCTTTCTTT
TRBJ1-6,NA,TRBV27,NA,CASRTQGQTGGTPLHF,TGTGCCAGCAGAACCCAGGGGCAGACCGGTGGGACACCCCTCCACTTT
TRBJ2-5,NA,TRBV6-6,NA,CASKQGSETQYF,TGTGCCAGCAAACAGGGCTCCGAGACCCAGTACTTC
TRBJ1-2,NA,TRBV19,NA,CASSPPGAGYNYGYTF,TGTGCCAGTAGTCCCCCGGGGGCAGGGTACAACTATGGCTACACCTTC
TRBJ2-7,NA,TRBV9,NA,CASSVGLGGYEQYF,TGTGCCAGCAGCGTAGGTCTCGGGGGCTACGAGCAGTACTTC
TRBJ1-5,NA,TRBV20-1,NA,CSASGGQPQHF,TGCAGTGCTAGTGGAGGTCAGCCCCAGCATTTT
TRBJ1-6,NA,TRBV19,NA,CASSIDRRLNSPLHF,TGTGCCAGTAGTATTGACAGAAGGCTCAATTCACCCCTCCACTTT
TRBJ2-1,NA,TRBV6-6,NA,CASSYKSTSKNEQFF,TGTGCCAGCAGTTACAAATCGACATCTAAGAATGAGCAGTTCTTC
TRBJ1-1,TRBD1,TRBV14,NA,CASSATHRGGTEAFF,TGTGCCAGCAGCGCAACGCACAGGGGGGGCACTGAAGCTTTCTTT
TRBJ2-1,TRBD2,TRBV4-2,NA,CASSQVSGTSGYNEQFF,TGTGCCAGCAGCCAAGTTTCGGGGACTAGCGGATACAATGAGCAGTTCTTC
TRBJ2-3,NA,TRBV10-1,NA,CASSYDNTDTQYF,TGCGCCAGCAGTTATGACAACACAGATACGCAGTATTTT
TRBJ1-1,NA,TRBV7-6,NA,CASSLAGGIAFF,TGTGCCAGCAGCTTAGCGGGGGGGATAGCTTTCTTT
TRBJ2-1,NA,TRBV14,NA,CASSLSHNNEQFF,TGTGCCAGCAGCCTTTCCCATAACAATGAGCAGTTCTTC
TRBJ1-2,TRBD1,TRBV4-2,NA,CASSQELGGASYGYTF,TGTGCCAGCAGCCAAGAGTTAGGGGGCGCAAGCTATGGCTACACCTTC
TRBJ2-7,NA,TRBV6-5,NA,CASSRGGTVSYEQYF,TGTGCCAGCAGTCGAGGGGGGACTGTCTCCTACGAGCAGTACTTC
TRBJ2-5,NA,TRBV2,few,CASSDLALAGETQYF,TGTGCCAGCAGTGACCTAGCTTTGGCGGGAGAGACCCAGTACTTC
TRBJ2-2,TRBD1,TRBV27,NA,CASRDRETGELFF,TGTGCCAGCAGAGACAGGGAAACCGGGGAGCTGTTTTTT
TRBJ2-2,NA,TRBV9,NA,CASSVEPTGELVF,TGTGCCAGCAGCGTAGAACCCACCGGGGAGCTGGTTTTT
TRBJ1-6,TRBD1,TRBV2,NA,CASKGQGVSNSPLHF,TGTGCCAGCAAGGGACAGGGGGTTTCGAATTCACCCCTCCACTTT
TRBJ1-1,TRBD1,TRBV6-1,NA,CASCTSTGVNTEAFF,TGTGCCAGCTGCACCAGCACAGGGGTAAACACTGAAGCTTTCTTT
TRBJ2-1,NA,TRBV2,NA,CASSRENTYNEQFF,TGTGCCAGCAGCCGGGAGAACACCTACAATGAGCAGTTCTTC
TRBJ2-3,TRBD2,TRBV18,NA,CASSHYGTTFTTDTQYF,TGTGCCAGCTCACACTACGGGACTACTTTTACCACAGATACGCAGTATTTT
TRBJ1-4,NA,TRBV27,NA,CASSPTPGGVHEKLFF,TGTGCCAGCAGCCCAACCCCCGGGGGGGTCCATGAAAAACTGTTTTTT
TRBJ1-1,NA,TRBV30,NA,CAWWDGGDNEAFF,TGTGCCTGGTGGGACGGGGGAGATAATGAAGCTTTCTTT
TRBJ2-5,NA,TRBV5-1,NA,CASSFSGATGTQYF,TGCGCCAGCAGCTTTTCGGGGGCTACCGGGACCCAGTACTTC
TRBJ2-7,TRBD2,TRBV5-1,NA,CASSLGGTDSYEQYF,TGCGCCAGCAGCCTGGGAGGGACCGACTCCTACGAGCAGTACTTC
TRBJ2-3,NA,TRBV2,NA,CASAKRYTDTQYF,TGTGCCAGCGCTAAGAGGTACACAGATACGCAGTATTTT
TRBJ1-1,NA,TRBV2,NA,CATRVNTEAFF,TGTGCCACCCGCGTGAACACTGAAGCTTTCTTT
TRBJ2-3,TRBD2,TRBV18,NA,CASSREDDTQYF,TGTGCCAGCTCCCGGGAGGATGATACGCAGTATTTT
TRBJ2-1,NA,TRBV15,NA,CATSRDLMAYEQFF,TGTGCCACCAGCAGAGATCTAATGGCATATGAGCAGTTCTTC
TRBJ1-1,NA,TRBV6-5,NA,CASSDYGGEKAFF,TGTGCCAGCAGTGACTACGGGGGGGAAAAAGCTTTCTTT
TRBJ2-7,NA,TRBV6-6,few,CASIGERSEQYF,TGTGCCAGCATCGGGGAGAGGAGCGAGCAGTACTTC
TRBJ2-1,TRBD1,TRBV7-3,NA,CASSPGTGSGEQFF,TGTGCCAGCAGCCCCGGGACAGGGTCTGGTGAGCAGTTCTTC
TRBJ2-6,NA,TRBV5-1,NA,CASSLEAFSGANVLTF,TGCGCCAGCAGCTTGGAGGCGTTCTCTGGGGCCAACGTCCTGACTTTC
TRBJ2-2,NA,TRBV7-3,NA,CASSPRAGYTGELFF,TGTGCCAGCAGCCCCCGAGCGGGCTACACCGGGGAGCTGTTTTTT
TRBJ1-2,TRBD1,TRBV7-2,NA,CASSLTLTGVYGYTF,TGTGCCAGCAGCTTAACCCTGACAGGGGTTTATGGCTACACCTTC
TRBJ2-1,TRBD2,TRBV6-5,NA,CASRSGLAGGNEQFF,TGTGCCAGCAGGTCGGGACTAGCGGGCGGAAATGAGCAGTTCTTC